One and the same sample provided the 14 T cell receptor beta chains below, sequenced in a study of T cells in women clearing cervical HPV infection (dated by TCRdb to 2017 to 2018). The library was prepared using the immunoSEQ multiplex PCR assay. Drawn from immuneACCESS, this table holds only the in-frame rearrangements with V and J called that TCRdb kept. Clones are partly lost; checked studies trace under half to an unresolved V gene and leave the rest unexplained. The sample's clone listing holds about 32,000 clones. The top ten constitute under 8% of the sample. Sequencing was performed on blood buffy coat. The receptors were sampled from a woman aged 18 to 69 with a cervical HPV16 infection that either progressed to CIN3+ or cleared (not recorded which).

Concerning this clone: The CDR3 end is not reached by the read, which stops 3 residues before it; the germline J gene fills it in. V is TRBV20-1 and J is TRBJ2-2; 12 bases are a match to TRBD1. V dropped 6 bases and J dropped 6; count of bases not matched to a gene: 8. The germline CDR1 and CDR2 sequences are DFQATT and SNEGSKA (reference sequence). The CDR3 loop spans 15 amino acids. Incomplete CDR3 DNA: TGCAGTGCCCGCCCGGGACAGGGGGCCCCCGGGGAG. Protein sequence: CSARPGQGAPGE. The CDR3, in full, reads CSARPGQGAPGELFF.

On this clone itself: The DNA ends 3 residues before the CDR3 does, and the rest of the CDR3 is filled in from the germline J gene. The chain couples TRBV12-3 or TRBV12-4 to TRBJ2-7, with D hard to call. Trimming removed 3 bases at V and 0 bases at J, with 6 bases between. This CDR3 is 13 amino acids long. The CDR3 DNA, read in part, is TGTGCCAGCAGTTTTTCCCACTCCTACGAG. The encoded protein is CASSFSHSYE. The whole CDR3 is CASSFSHSYEQYF.

CDR3 loop: CASAQGGVGLGELFF. Partial CDR3 DNA: TGTGCCAGTGCCCAAGGTGGTGTGGGGCTCGGGGAG. The chain employs TRBV19 and TRBJ2-2, with D possibly matching TRBD1 (5 bases). The read ends 3 residues shy of where the CDR3 ends; the end is completed using the germline J gene. CDR3 length: 15 amino acids. Germline V gene data show CDR1 as LNHDA and CDR2 as SQIVND (reference sequence). V lost 8 bases to trimming and J lost 7 bases, with 20 bases between them.

Notes on this clone: Read data end 3 residues before the CDR3 end; the end is taken from the germline J gene. V is TRBV2 and J is TRBJ2-7; 12 bases line up with TRBD1. This CDR3 contains 15 residues. Trimming took 6 bases from V and 6 from J; bases not matched to a gene: 9. Germline lookup yields CDR1 SNHLY and CDR2 FYNNEI. The CDR3 sequence: CASRPGQGAPGEQYF. The DNA read from the CDR3 is TGTGCCAGCAGACCGGGACAGGGGGCCCCGGGCGAG.

To note about this clone: The CDR3 goes on 3 residues after the read ends, and that part is filled in from the germline J gene. The rearrangement links TRBV10-3 to TRBJ1-4; D might be TRBD1 (5 bases). This CDR3 has 16 residues. Germline V lookup: CDR1 ENHRY, CDR2 SYGVKD. Trimming removed 2 bases from V and 6 bases from J, with 16 bases in between. The CDR3 DNA, read in part, is TGTGCCATCAGTGAGGTCCAGGGTATCCCTGATGAAAAA. Translation: CAISEVQGIPDEK. The whole CDR3 protein is CAISEVQGIPDEKLFF.

In the case of this clone: The sequence runs out 3 residues before the end of the CDR3; the remainder is reconstructed from the germline J gene. The V gene is TRBV20-1, the J gene TRBJ2-5, with D possibly TRBD2 on 6 matching bases. This CDR3 has 17 residues. V was trimmed by 0 bases and J by 1 base, leaving 18 bases between them. Germline values: CDR1 DFQATT, CDR2 SNEGSKA (reference sequence). The part of the CDR3 DNA that was read is TGCAGTGCTAGAGACCGAATGGGGCGGGGTGGCCAAGAGACC. Encoded protein: CSARDRMGRGGQET. The entire CDR3 protein reads CSARDRMGRGGQETQYF.

Worth noting for this clone: The sequenced fragment ends 3 residues before the CDR3 boundary, so the rest is inferred from the germline J gene. The chain combines TRBV4-1 with TRBJ2-5, with TRBD2 matching over 8 bases. Unmatched junction bases numbered 7, after V lost 0 bases and J lost 1 base. The CDR3 is 17 residues long. Germline loops: CDR1 MGHRA, CDR2 YSYEKL. CDR3 bases read: TGCGCCAGCAGCCAAGACAGGCTAGCGGGCTTCCAAGAGACC. Translation: CASSQDRLAGFQET. The whole CDR3 is CASSQDRLAGFQETQYF.

Notes on this clone: The CDR3 goes on 3 residues after the read ends, and that part is filled in from the germline J gene. The V call is TRBV18, the J call TRBJ1-1, with D possibly TRBD1 on 6 matching bases. This CDR3 is built from 18 residues. The germline V gene has CDR1 KGHSH and CDR2 LQKENI. Incomplete CDR3 DNA: TGTGCCAGCTCACCTGCTCTAGCGGGGGGGCCGGGGCAAGAGACA. Protein product: CASSPALAGGPGQET. The entire CDR3 is CASSPALAGGPGQETAFF. The entire variable domain, with the rest obtained from reference TRBV18 and TRBJ1-1, is as follows: NAGVMQNPRHLVRRRGQEARLRCSPMKGHSHVYWYRQLPEEGLKFMVYLQKENIIDESGMPKERFSAEFPKEGPSILRIQQVVRGDSAAYFCASSPALAGGPGQETAFFGQGTRLTVV.

As regards this clone: The read stops 3 residues short of the end of the CDR3; the missing end is completed from the germline J gene. V and J are TRBV7-9 and TRBJ1-1; D not certain. Germline V gene lookup returns CDR1 SEHNR and CDR2 FQNEAQ (reference sequence). This CDR3 is built from 15 residues. The CDR3 spells CASSLAYKGSYEAFF. The part of the CDR3 DNA that was read is TGTGCCAGCAGCTTAGCCTACAAGGGCTCCTACGAG.

A word on this clone: The sequenced fragment ends 3 residues before the CDR3 boundary, so the rest is inferred from the germline J gene. The chain links TRBV7-9 to TRBJ1-2, with D perhaps matching TRBD1 (6 bases). CDR3 size: 15 residues. Germline values: CDR1 SEHNR, CDR2 FQNEAQ (reference sequence). The covered CDR3 bases are TGTGCCAGCAGCTTAGATTTAACCCGCGGGGGCGGC. Amino acids: CASSLDLTRGGG. The whole CDR3 is CASSLDLTRGGGYTF.

In regard to this clone: The read stops 3 residues short of the end of the CDR3; the missing end is completed from the germline J gene. The chain joins TRBV2 to TRBJ1-5, with D possibly TRBD1 on 6 matching bases. Trimming cost V 2 bases and J 5 bases, with 13 bases left between them. Germline loops: CDR1 SNHLY, CDR2 FYNNEI. This CDR3 has 15 residues. The covered CDR3 bases are TGTGCCAGCAGTGAATCACAGGGTCGAGATCAGCCC. It encodes CASSESQGRDQP. The entire CDR3 sequence reads CASSESQGRDQPQHF.

A note on this clone: Read coverage stops 3 residues before the CDR3 terminus; the germline J gene supplies the remainder. This rearrangement joins TRBV2 to TRBJ1-3, with TRBD1 identical over 7 bases. Germline V CDR1 and CDR2: SNHLY, FYNNEI. J gave up 0 bases and V 6 bases, and 5 bases lay outside the gene matches. The CDR3 runs 15 residues. CDR3 amino acids: CASSIRQGSGNTIYF. The CDR3 bases that were read are TGTGCCAGCAGCATCCGACAGGGCTCTGGAAACACC.

Turning to this clone: Coverage ceases 3 residues before the CDR3 finishes, and the germline J gene fills in the end. The chain links TRBV19 to TRBJ1-2, with 7 bases matching TRBD1. Germline CDR1 LNHDA, CDR2 SQIVND (reference sequence). The CDR3 is 13 amino acids. After removal of 6 bases from V and 3 bases from J, the junction contained 4 bases not matched to a gene. CDR3 DNA (partial): TGTGCCAGTAGCCCCGACAGGGACTATGGC. The encoded protein is CASSPDRDYG. The entire CDR3 sequence reads CASSPDRDYGYTF. The full variable domain, in which reference TRBV19 and TRBJ1-2 provide the parts outside the CDR3, is DGGITQSPKYLFRKEGQNVTLSCEQNLNHDAMYWYRQDPGQGLRLIYYSQIVNDFQKGDIAEGYSVSREKKESFPLTVTSAQKNPTAFYLCASSPDRDYGYTFGSGTRLTVV.

Regarding this clone: Read coverage stops 3 residues before the CDR3 terminus; the germline J gene supplies the remainder. This chain joins TRBV2 and TRBJ2-7; TRBD1 matches at 7 bases. Per the germline V gene, CDR1 is SNHLY and CDR2 is FYNNEI. V was pared by 10 bases and J by 2 bases, with 8 bases of the junction left unmatched. The CDR3 extends over 13 amino acids. The sequenced part of the CDR3 DNA is TGTGCCACAAAAGGACAGGCCGCCTACGAG. Amino acid sequence: CATKGQAAYE. The full CDR3 protein is CATKGQAAYEQYF.